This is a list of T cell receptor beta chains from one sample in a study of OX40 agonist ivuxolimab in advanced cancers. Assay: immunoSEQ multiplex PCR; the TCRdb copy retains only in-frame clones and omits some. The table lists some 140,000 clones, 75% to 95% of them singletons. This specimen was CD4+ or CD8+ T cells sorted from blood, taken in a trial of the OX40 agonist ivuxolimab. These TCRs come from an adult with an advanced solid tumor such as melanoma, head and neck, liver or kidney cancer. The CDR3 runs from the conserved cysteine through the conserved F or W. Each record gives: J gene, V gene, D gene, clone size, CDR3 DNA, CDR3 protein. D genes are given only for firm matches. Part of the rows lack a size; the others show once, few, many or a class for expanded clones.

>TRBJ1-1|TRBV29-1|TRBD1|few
TGCAGCGTCGACAGGGGACTGAATGCTTTCTTT
CSVDRGLNAFF
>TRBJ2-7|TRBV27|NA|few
TGTGCCAGCAGTTCGGTCTACGAGCAGTACTTC
CASSSVYEQYF
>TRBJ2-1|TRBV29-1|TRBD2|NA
TGCAGCGCTGATCGGGACGGGAGGGCCTCATTCTTC
CSADRDGRASFF
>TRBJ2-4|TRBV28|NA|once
TGTGCCAGCAGTTTAGCGGGAGCCAAAAACATTCAGTACTTC
CASSLAGAKNIQYF
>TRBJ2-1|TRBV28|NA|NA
TGTGCCAGCAGTTTAGAGGACCGCTCCTACAATGAGCAGTTCTTC
CASSLEDRSYNEQFF
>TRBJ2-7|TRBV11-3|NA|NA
TGTGCCAGCAGCTTAGGGGTCGGGGCAGGGAGTTCCTACGAGCAGTACTTC
CASSLGVGAGSSYEQYF
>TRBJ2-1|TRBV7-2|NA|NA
TGTGCCAGCAGCTCCCTAGCAAATGAGCAGTTCTTC
CASSSLANEQFF
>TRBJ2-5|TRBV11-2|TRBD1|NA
TGTGCCAGCAGCTTGGGCCCACAGGGGTACGGCCAAGAGACCCAGTACTTC
CASSLGPQGYGQETQYF
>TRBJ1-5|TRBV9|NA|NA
TGTGCCAGCAGCGTAGCCGGGGGTACGGATCAGCCCCAGCATTTT
CASSVAGGTDQPQHF
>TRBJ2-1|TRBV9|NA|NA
TGTGCCAGCATGTCGGGCAGCTACAATGAGCAGTTCTTC
CASMSGSYNEQFF
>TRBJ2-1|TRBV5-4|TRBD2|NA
TGTGCCAGCAGACCCACTAGCGGGAGCTACAATGAGCAGTTCTTC
CASRPTSGSYNEQFF
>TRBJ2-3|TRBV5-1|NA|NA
TGCGCCAGCAGCCTTAATTCAGATACGCAGTATTTT
CASSLNSDTQYF
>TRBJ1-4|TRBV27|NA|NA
TGTGCCAGCTCCATCCGGGGCAGGGAGGAAGAAAAACTGTTTTTT
CASSIRGREEEKLFF
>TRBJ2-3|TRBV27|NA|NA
TGTGCCAGCAGTTTTCGTGTGTCAGATACGCAGTATTTT
CASSFRVSDTQYF
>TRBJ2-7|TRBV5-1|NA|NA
TGCGCCAGCAGCTCCGAGGACAACTCCTACGAGCAGTACTTC
CASSSEDNSYEQYF
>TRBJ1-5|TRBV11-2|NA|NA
TGTGCCAGCAGCTTGACCCAGGGTCAGCCCCAGCATTTT
CASSLTQGQPQHF
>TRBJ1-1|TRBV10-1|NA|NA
TGCGCCAGCAGTGAAGGCAGGGAATGGAAAACTGAAGCTTTCTTT
CASSEGREWKTEAFF
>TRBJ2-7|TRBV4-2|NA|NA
TGTGCCAGCAGCTTAGCCTTCAGGCAGGGGCTCTCCTACGAGCAGTACTTC
CASSLAFRQGLSYEQYF
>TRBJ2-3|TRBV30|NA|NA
TGTGCCTGGAGCGGCGGCGGGAAAACAGATACGCAGTATTTT
CAWSGGGKTDTQYF
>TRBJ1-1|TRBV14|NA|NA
TGTGCCAGCAGCCAACACCTGAGTACTGAAGCTTTCTTT
CASSQHLSTEAFF
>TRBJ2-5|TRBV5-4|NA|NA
TGTGCCAGCACGACTACCGGGATCCAAGAGACCCAGTACTTC
CASTTTGIQETQYF
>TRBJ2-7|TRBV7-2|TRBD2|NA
TGTGCCAGCAGCCCGACTAGCGGGGGGATCTACGAGCAGTACTTC
CASSPTSGGIYEQYF
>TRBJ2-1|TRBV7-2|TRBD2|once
TGTGCCAGCAGCCCACCGGCGGGAGTTGACAATGAGCAGTTCTTC
CASSPPAGVDNEQFF
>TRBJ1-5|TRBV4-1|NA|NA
TGCGCCAGCAGCCCCGATGGGATCCAGCCCCAGCATTTT
CASSPDGIQPQHF
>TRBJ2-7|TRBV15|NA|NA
TGTGCCACCAGCAGAGGGGGGGTCCGGGCCTACGAGCAGTACTTC
CATSRGGVRAYEQYF
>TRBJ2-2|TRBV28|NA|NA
TGTGCCAGCAGATCCGACAGAAACACCGGGGAGCTGTTTTTT
CASRSDRNTGELFF
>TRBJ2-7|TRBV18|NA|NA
TGTGCCAGCTCACCATCTGGAAACGAGCAGTACTTC
CASSPSGNEQYF
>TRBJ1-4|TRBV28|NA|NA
TGTGCCAGCAGCCCCACCCTCGGGCCTAATGAAAAACTGTTTTTT
CASSPTLGPNEKLFF
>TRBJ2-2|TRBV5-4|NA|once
TGTGCCAGCAGCTCTGGACTAACCGCCACCGGGGAGCTGTTTTTT
CASSSGLTATGELFF
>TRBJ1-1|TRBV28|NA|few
TGTGCCAGCAGTTTAGAGAACACTGAAGCTTTCTTT
CASSLENTEAFF
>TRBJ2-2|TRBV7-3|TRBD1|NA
TGTGCCAGCAGCTCCCGGACAGGGAGTGCCGGGGAGCTGTTTTTT
CASSSRTGSAGELFF
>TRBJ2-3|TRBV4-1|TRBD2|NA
TGCGCCAGCAGCCAAGATTGGCTAGCGGGAGTCACAGATACGCAGTATTTT
CASSQDWLAGVTDTQYF
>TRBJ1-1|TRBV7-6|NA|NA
TGTGCCAGCAGCTTACGGAACCAGAACACTGAAGCTTTCTTT
CASSLRNQNTEAFF
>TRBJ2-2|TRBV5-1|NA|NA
TGCGCCAGCAGCTTGGGGCAGGGGAACACCGGGGAGCTGTTTTTT
CASSLGQGNTGELFF
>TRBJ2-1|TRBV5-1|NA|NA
TGCGCCAGCAGCGCCCAGGACGGTGAGCAGTTCTTC
CASSAQDGEQFF
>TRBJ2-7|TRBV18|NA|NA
TGTGCCAGCTCGCCCCAGGGGGCGGGAGCTTGGTACGAGCAGTACTTC
CASSPQGAGAWYEQYF
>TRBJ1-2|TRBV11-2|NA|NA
TGTGCCAGCAGCTTAGGACACTTCTATGGCTACACCTTC
CASSLGHFYGYTF
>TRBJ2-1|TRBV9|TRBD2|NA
TGTGCCAGCAGCGTAGGGACTAGCGGGAGACCGGGCAATGAGCAGTTCTTC
CASSVGTSGRPGNEQFF
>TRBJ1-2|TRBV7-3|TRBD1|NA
TGTGCCAGCAGCTCCGGACAGGGTGGAGGCTACACCTTC
CASSSGQGGGYTF
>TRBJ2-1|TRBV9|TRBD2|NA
TGTGCCAGCAGCGAGACTAGCGGGAGCTACAATGAGCAGTTCTTC
CASSETSGSYNEQFF
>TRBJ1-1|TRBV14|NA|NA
TGTGCCAGCAGCTTCCAGACCAGACCTGAAGCTTTCTTT
CASSFQTRPEAFF